These T cell receptor beta chains were read from a single sample in a study of CD8 T cells in ankylosing spondylitis. TCRdb reanalysed the 5' RACE reads using MiXCR and keeps one entry per CDR3 protein. The sample lists 200,000 to 250,000 distinct CDR3 sequences, about 10% occurring once. Material for sequencing was blood, either unsorted or a sorted T cell fraction (not recorded which). The receptors originated from a male donor with ankylosing spondylitis or in good health (not recorded which). Both conserved end residues are part of each CDR3. The order of the fields is clone size, CDR3 length, V gene, D gene, J gene, CDR3 protein, CDR3 DNA. A D gene is named only where the DNA matches it firmly. Some rows mark clone size as missing; the rest say once, few, many or name a class of expanded clone.

.	15	TRBV28	TRBD2	TRBJ2-5	CAASPSGGYQETQYF	TGTGCCGCTTCCCCTAGCGGGGGCTACCAAGAGACCCAGTACTTC
many	18	TRBV5-1	TRBD2	TRBJ2-1	CASKIGDKASGAYNEQFF	TGCGCCAGCAAAATAGGGGACAAGGCTAGCGGGGCTTACAATGAGCAGTTCTTC
.	14	TRBV7-3	TRBD2	TRBJ2-7	CATYKLAGGSEQYF	TGTGCCACCTACAAACTAGCGGGGGGTTCCGAGCAGTACTTC
.	16	TRBV20-1	TRBD2	TRBJ2-7	CSARTYPGGGNYEQYF	TGCAGTGCTAGAACCTACCCGGGCGGGGGGAACTACGAGCAGTACTTC
many	13	TRBV7-2	.	TRBJ2-3	CASRRGPADTQYF	TGTGCCAGCAGACGGGGACCGGCAGATACGCAGTATTTT
few	15	TRBV7-2	TRBD1	TRBJ2-6	CASSTDRAGANVLTF	TGTGCCAGCAGCACTGACAGGGCTGGGGCCAACGTCCTGACTTTC
many	16	TRBV15	TRBD2	TRBJ2-1	CATSRGRPGGYNEQFF	TGTGCCACCAGCAGAGGACGTCCGGGGGGATACAATGAGCAGTTCTTC
many	19	TRBV5-1	TRBD1	TRBJ2-2	CASSLRVPGTDQNTGELFF	TGCGCCAGCAGCTTGAGGGTGCCAGGGACAGACCAAAACACCGGGGAGCTGTTTTTT
.	17	TRBV7-9	.	TRBJ2-5	CASSLGLRNREQETQYF	TGTGCCAGCAGCTTAGGACTAAGAAACAGGGAGCAAGAGACCCAGTACTTC
.	13	TRBV5-1	TRBD1	TRBJ2-5	CASRAGGEETQYF	TGCGCCAGCAGGGCAGGGGGCGAAGAGACCCAGTACTTC
.	12	TRBV20-1	.	TRBJ2-7	CSTGAGLYEQYF	TGCAGTACGGGGGCGGGGCTCTACGAGCAGTACTTC
.	19	TRBV6-4	.	TRBJ1-1	CASSDFSIGPQTMNTEAFF	TGTGCCAGCAGTGACTTCTCTATAGGGCCCCAAACTATGAACACTGAAGCTTTCTTT
many	13	TRBV30	.	TRBJ2-1	CAWSVPGVEEQFF	TGTGCCTGGAGTGTACCTGGAGTTGAGGAGCAGTTCTTC
.	16	TRBV20-1	TRBD1	TRBJ2-7	CSAQLQAGTVSYEQYF	TGCAGTGCTCAATTACAAGCCGGGACAGTCTCCTACGAGCAGTACTTC
.	15	TRBV11-2	.	TRBJ2-7	CASSLEVVQLYEQYF	TGTGCCAGCAGCTTAGAGGTCGTACAGCTCTACGAGCAGTACTTC
many	14	TRBV19	.	TRBJ2-1	CASSTGSGRNRQFF	TGTGCCAGTAGTACTGGATCCGGCCGGAATCGGCAGTTCTTC
many	14	TRBV29-1	.	TRBJ1-3	CSVEPGTSGNTIYF	TGCAGCGTTGAACCAGGAACCTCTGGAAACACCATATATTTT
few	13	TRBV3-1	TRBD1	TRBJ2-7	CASSGDRNYEQYF	TGTGCCAGCAGCGGGGACAGGAACTACGAGCAGTACTTC
many	14	TRBV2	.	TRBJ1-4	CASSVLGAREKLFF	TGTGCCAGCAGTGTCCTGGGGGCACGGGAAAAACTGTTTTTT
.	12	TRBV7-2	.	TRBJ1-1	CASSFSDLGAFF	TGTGCCAGCAGCTTTTCCGACCTTGGAGCTTTCTTT
many	15	TRBV5-1	.	TRBJ1-5	CASSPDNPGNQPQHF	TGCGCCAGCAGCCCGGATAACCCTGGGAATCAGCCCCAGCATTTT
many	13	TRBV7-3	.	TRBJ2-2	CASRTGGTGELFF	TGTGCCAGCAGAACAGGCGGCACCGGGGAGCTGTTTTTT
many	14	TRBV5-8	.	TRBJ2-2	CASSIRVHTGELFF	TGTGCCAGCAGCATCCGGGTCCACACCGGGGAGCTGTTTTTT
many	12	TRBV10-3	.	TRBJ2-7	CAISLTEDEQYF	TGTGCCATCAGTCTGACCGAGGACGAGCAGTACTTC
many	15	TRBV12-3/TRBV12-4	.	TRBJ2-2	CASSLAGGHTGELFF	TGTGCCAGCAGTTTAGCGGGGGGCCACACCGGGGAGCTGTTTTTT
many	15	TRBV20-1	TRBD2	TRBJ2-1	CSAGGLAGFDNEQFF	TGCAGTGCTGGAGGACTAGCGGGTTTCGACAATGAGCAGTTCTTC
many	14	TRBV7-9	.	TRBJ2-1	CASSPGTNSNEQFF	TGTGCCAGCAGCCCCGGGACAAATTCCAATGAGCAGTTCTTC
many	11	TRBV3-1	.	TRBJ2-2	CASSSPGELFF	TGTGCCAGCAGTTCTCCCGGGGAGCTGTTTTTT